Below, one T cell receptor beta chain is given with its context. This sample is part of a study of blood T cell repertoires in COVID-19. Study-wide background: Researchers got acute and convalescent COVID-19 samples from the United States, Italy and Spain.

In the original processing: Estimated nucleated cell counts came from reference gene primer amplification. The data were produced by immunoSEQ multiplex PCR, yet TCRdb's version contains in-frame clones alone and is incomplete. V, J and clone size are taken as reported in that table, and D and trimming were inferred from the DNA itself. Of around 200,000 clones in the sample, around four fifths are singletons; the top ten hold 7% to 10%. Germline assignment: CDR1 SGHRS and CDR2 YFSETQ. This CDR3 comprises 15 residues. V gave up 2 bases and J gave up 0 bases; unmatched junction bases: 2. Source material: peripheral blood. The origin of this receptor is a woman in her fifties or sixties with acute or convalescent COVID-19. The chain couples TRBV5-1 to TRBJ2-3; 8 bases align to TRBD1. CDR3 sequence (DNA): TGCGCCAGCAGCTTAAGACAGGGGAGCACAGATACGCAGTATTTT. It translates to CASSLRQGSTDTQYF.